This T cell receptor (beta chain) was found in a study of T-cell reconstitution after alpha-beta-depleted transplantation in children. Preparation of the TCRbeta library involved a method that used unique molecular identifiers. MiXCR was run by TCRdb on the PCR reads, yielding one entry per CDR3 protein. The repertoire consists of a few hundred thousand distinct CDR3 sequences, with over 9% occurring once and the leading ten covering approximately 2.3%. Source: PBMCs from the stem cell graft donor, taken from the stem cell graft. This receptor was identified in a human donor who donated a stem cell graft to a child with acute lymphoblastic leukemia.

The CDR3 region has the DNA TGTGCCAGCAGCTTCTACAGGGGGCTGGAGACCCAGTACTTC. This sequence encodes CASSFYRGLETQYF. The chain has TRBV7-3 and TRBJ2-5, with TRBD1 identical over 9 bases. CDR1 is SGHTA, CDR2 FQGTGA, per germline. The CDR3 length is 14 residues. Trimming took 3 bases from V and 5 from J; bases not matched to a gene: 4. The full variable domain, with the rest looked up from reference TRBV7-3 and TRBJ2-5, is GAGVSQTPSNKVTEKGKYVELRCDPISGHTALYWYRQSLGQGPEFLIYFQGTGAADDSGLPNDRFFAVRPEGSVSTLKIQRTERGDSAVYLCASSFYRGLETQYFGPGTRLLVL.